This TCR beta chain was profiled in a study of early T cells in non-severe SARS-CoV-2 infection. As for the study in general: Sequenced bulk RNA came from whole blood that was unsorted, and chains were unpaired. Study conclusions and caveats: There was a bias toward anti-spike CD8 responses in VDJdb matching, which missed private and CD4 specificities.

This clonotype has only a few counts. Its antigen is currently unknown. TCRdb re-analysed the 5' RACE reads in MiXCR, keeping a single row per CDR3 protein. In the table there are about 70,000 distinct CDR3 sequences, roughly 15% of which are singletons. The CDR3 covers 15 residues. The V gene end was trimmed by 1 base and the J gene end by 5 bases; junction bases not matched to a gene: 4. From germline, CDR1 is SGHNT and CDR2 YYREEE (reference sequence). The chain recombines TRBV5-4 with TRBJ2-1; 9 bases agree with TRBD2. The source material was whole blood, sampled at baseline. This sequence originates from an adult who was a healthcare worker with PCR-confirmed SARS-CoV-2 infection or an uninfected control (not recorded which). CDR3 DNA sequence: TGTGCCAGCAGCTTGCGACTAGCGGCCGACAATGAGCAGTTCTTC. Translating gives CASSLRLAADNEQFF.